The next 21 T cell receptor beta chains were all read from a single sample in a study of blood T cell repertoires in COVID-19. Assay: immunoSEQ multiplex PCR; the TCRdb copy retains only in-frame clones and omits some. The sample yields about 200,000 clones, over 80% seen once. The sample taken for sequencing was peripheral blood. These receptor sequences come from a man aged 55 to 69 with COVID-19, enrolled during active disease.

The chain carries TRBV5-4 and TRBJ1-1, with 8 bases fitting TRBD1. V was clipped by 1 base and J by 5 bases; unmatched bases: 4. The CDR3 runs to 14 residues. Germline-derived CDR1 and CDR2 are SGHNT and YYREEE (reference sequence). The CDR3 loop is CASSLQGAGTEAFF. The DNA of the CDR3 is TGTGCCAGCAGCTTGCAGGGGGCAGGAACTGAAGCTTTCTTT. The variable domain in full, completed from reference TRBV5-4 and TRBJ1-1, reads ETGVTQSPTHLIKTRGQQVTLRCSSQSGHNTVSWYQQALGQGPQFIFQYYREEENGRGNFPPRFSGLQFPNYSSELNVNALELDDSALYLCASSLQGAGTEAFFGQGTRLTVV.

The chain uses TRBV5-1 and TRBJ1-1; 8 nucleotides match TRBD1. Germline V gene sequence: CDR1 SGHRS, CDR2 YFSETQ. After removal of 0 bases from V and 1 base from J, the junction contained 5 bases not matched to a gene. This CDR3 is built from 16 residues. CDR3 loop: CASSLGGTGGNTEAFF. CDR3 coding DNA: TGCGCCAGCAGCTTGGGGGGGACAGGAGGGAACACTGAAGCTTTCTTT.

V is TRBV6-1 and J is TRBJ2-5; D possibly corresponds to TRBD2 (7 bases). Germline V lookup: CDR1 MNHNS, CDR2 SASEGT. CDR3 length: 14 amino acids. The V end lost 3 bases, the J end lost 5 bases, and 13 bases lay between the germline ends. As DNA, the CDR3 is TGTGCCAGCAGTGATTGGGGGGGCTGGGAGACCCAGTACTTC. Protein product: CASSDWGGWETQYF.

The rearrangement links TRBV7-9 to TRBJ2-1; TRBD2 matches 10 bases. The CDR3 has 15 amino acids. Germline loops: CDR1 SEHNR, CDR2 FQNEAQ (reference sequence). Trimming removed 5 bases from V and 5 bases from J; junction bases left unmatched: 6. DNA for the CDR3: TGTGCCAGCAGCCAGCGGACTAGCGGCAACAATGAGCAGTTCTTC. It specifies CASSQRTSGNNEQFF.

The chain carries TRBV28 and TRBJ2-7; 7 bases line up with TRBD1. J was trimmed by 3 bases and V by 3 bases; bases with no gene match: 8. The germline V gene has CDR1 MDHEN and CDR2 SYDVKM. This CDR3 contains 15 residues. CDR3: CASSFPSRGFYEQYF. The CDR3 nucleotides read TGTGCCAGCAGTTTTCCCTCCAGGGGGTTCTACGAGCAGTACTTC.

The chain has TRBV7-8 and TRBJ2-3, with D possibly matching TRBD1 (6 bases). Germline CDR1 reads SGHVS; CDR2 reads FQNEAQ. Between the trimmed V and J ends, which lost 3 bases and 7 bases, there was a span of 14 bases. The CDR3 runs 14 residues. The CDR3 nucleotides read TGTGCCAGCAGCTTTGCCCGCAGGGGAAATACGCAGTATTTT. This sequence encodes CASSFARRGNTQYF.

This clone was counted at least ten times. The chain recombines TRBV6-2 or TRBV6-3 with TRBJ1-1, with D tentatively TRBD1 (5 bases). Germline V lookup: CDR1 MNHEY, CDR2 SVGEGT. Trimming left V 5 bases short and J 4 bases short, with 17 bases between. The CDR3 consists of 15 residues. The CDR3 DNA sequence: TGTGCCAGCAGTGGGGGGACGGGCTCGGGCACTGAAGCTTTCTTT. Protein sequence: CASSGGTGSGTEAFF.

The sample holds a few counts of this clone. The same CDR3 arises from other DNA sequences in this sample as well. V usage is TRBV12-3 or TRBV12-4 and J usage is TRBJ1-5, with D tentatively TRBD1 (6 bases). The V gene lost 2 bases and the J gene lost 4 bases, with 6 bases spanning the gap. The CDR3 has 13 amino acids. CDR3 residues: CASSLTGNQPQHF. CDR3 nucleotides: TGTGCCAGCAGTTTAACAGGGAATCAGCCCCAGCATTTT.

This clone was counted between two and nine times. The chain is built from TRBV12-3 or TRBV12-4 and TRBJ2-2; D ambiguous. V shed 3 bases and J shed 7 bases, with 9 bases lying between them. This CDR3 has 13 amino acids. In DNA form, the CDR3 reads TGTGCCAGCAGTTTTGAGAAAAGCGGGGAGCTGTTTTTT. Translating gives CASSFEKSGELFF.

This sequence joins TRBV28 and TRBJ2-7; 14 bases are shared with TRBD2. The CDR3 sequence is 15 residues long. Germline V gene lookup returns CDR1 MDHEN and CDR2 SYDVKM. V gave up 7 bases and J gave up 2 bases; unmatched junction bases: 4. As DNA, the CDR3 is TGTGCCAGCACCCCGGGACTAGCGGGAGCCTACGAGCAGTACTTC. Protein product: CASTPGLAGAYEQYF.

The J gene is TRBJ2-1, the V gene TRBV15; 8 bases map to TRBD2. V was pared by 4 bases and J by 2 bases, with 4 bases of the junction left unmatched. CDR3 length: 15 residues. CDR1 and CDR2 (germline): LNHNV, YYDKDF (reference sequence). The chain's CDR3 is CATSTLAGAYNEQFF. Here the CDR3 DNA reads TGTGCCACCAGCACGCTAGCGGGCGCCTACAATGAGCAGTTCTTC.

The J gene is TRBJ1-1, the V gene TRBV4-3; weak D call: TRBD1 (5 bases). The CDR3 has 15 amino acids. The V and J ends lost 4 bases and 3 bases respectively, with 15 bases between them. The germline CDR1 and CDR2 sequences are LGHNA and YSLEER. The chain's CDR3 is CASSPSGTVDTEAFF. CDR3 in DNA: TGCGCCAGCAGCCCAAGCGGGACCGTGGACACTGAAGCTTTCTTT.

The V and J genes are TRBV5-1 and TRBJ1-6; 7 positions match TRBD1. With V trimmed by 0 bases and J by 8 bases, 23 bases remained unmatched. This CDR3 spans 21 amino acids. Germline CDR1 reads SGHRS; CDR2 reads YFSETQ. The CDR3 region has the DNA TGCGCCAGCAGCTTGGGATTGGGACAGACGGCGGGACGAGGCTCATATTCACCCCTCCACTTT. This codes for CASSLGLGQTAGRGSYSPLHF. Supplemented by reference TRBV5-1 and TRBJ1-6, the full variable domain reads KAGVTQTPRYLIKTRGQQVTLSCSPISGHRSVSWYQQTPGQGLQFLFEYFSETQRNKGNFPGRFSGRQFSNSRSEMNVSTLELGDSALYLCASSLGLGQTAGRGSYSPLHFGNGTRLTVT.

The rearrangement links TRBV3-1 (or the pseudogene TRBV3-2) to TRBJ2-1; the D gene is possibly TRBD2 (5 bases). CDR1 and CDR2 from the germline V gene are LGHDT and YNNKEL (reference sequence). V shed 4 bases and J shed 7 bases, with 17 bases lying between them. The CDR3 sequence is 15 residues long. CDR3 in amino acids: CASSLQRIPKNEQFF. The CDR3 DNA follows: TGTGCCAGCAGCCTCCAGCGGATTCCGAAAAATGAGCAGTTCTTC.

V and J are TRBV19 and TRBJ2-1, with 8 bases matching TRBD1. Germline-derived CDR1 and CDR2 are LNHDA and SQIVND (reference sequence). This CDR3 has 17 amino acids. Germline trimming cut 6 bases from V and 9 bases from J; bases unmatched to any gene: 19. The CDR3 bases are TGTGCCAGTAGCTTCGGTAGGACAGGGCAGCCCCATGGTGAGCAGTTCTTC. It codes for CASSFGRTGQPHGEQFF.

The chain joins TRBV6-6 to TRBJ1-2; 8 bases match TRBD1. CDR3 length: 14 amino acids. Trimming cost V 5 bases and J 8 bases; bases outside gene matches: 10. The germline V gene encodes CDR1 MNHNY and CDR2 SVGAGI (reference sequence). Here the CDR3 DNA reads TGTGCCAGCAGTCCCGCAGCAGGGGGCCGAGGCTACACCTTC. Translation gives CASSPAAGGRGYTF.

The J gene is TRBJ1-6, the V gene TRBV19, with a tentative D call TRBD1 (5 bases). Trimming shortened V by 3 bases and J by 6 bases, and 9 bases separated the two germline ends. The CDR3 has 14 residues. CDR1 and CDR2 from the germline V gene are LNHDA and SQIVND (reference sequence). In nucleotides, the CDR3 is TGTGCCAGTAGTATGGGCAGGGCTAATTCACCCCTCCACTTT. Encoded protein: CASSMGRANSPLHF.

The chain combines TRBV19 with TRBJ2-4; D perhaps matches TRBD2 (6 bases). In germline, CDR1 is LNHDA, CDR2 SQIVND (reference sequence). Trimming pared 1 base from V and 0 bases from J, leaving 16 bases between. The CDR3 extends over 18 amino acids. CDR3 in amino acids: CASSIGWRGKQAKNIQYF. The CDR3 region has the DNA TGTGCCAGTAGTATAGGATGGCGGGGAAAACAAGCCAAAAACATTCAGTACTTC.

This clone was recorded once. This sequence joins TRBV3-1 (or the pseudogene TRBV3-2) and TRBJ2-5, with D perhaps matching TRBD2 (5 bases). Germline V gene data show CDR1 as LGHDT and CDR2 as YNNKEL (reference sequence). Trimming cost V 5 bases and J 2 bases, with 15 bases left between them. CDR3 length equals 15 residues. In DNA, the CDR3 is TGTGCCAGCAGCTTTCGATCCGGGGAGCAAGAGACCCAGTACTTC. Translated, it gives CASSFRSGEQETQYF.

The chain combines TRBV5-4 with TRBJ2-1, with 13 bases matching TRBD2. Germline CDR1 SGHNT, CDR2 YYREEE (reference sequence). The CDR3 covers 16 residues. V lost 2 bases and J lost 7; bases outside the gene matches: 6. The CDR3 protein is CASSFGTSGIGNEQFF. DNA of the CDR3: TGTGCCAGCAGCTTCGGGACTAGCGGGATAGGTAATGAGCAGTTCTTC.

The V and J genes are TRBV9 and TRBJ1-2; 7 bases agree with TRBD1. The CDR3 contains 13 residues. Trimming removed 0 bases from V and 6 bases from J; junction bases left unmatched: 2. CDR1 SGDLS and CDR2 YYNGEE come from the germline V gene. DNA for the CDR3: TGTGCCAGCAGCGTAGACACAGGGGATGGCTACACCTTC. Its translation is CASSVDTGDGYTF. The whole variable domain, filled in from reference TRBV9 and TRBJ1-2, reads DSGVTQTPKHLITATGQRVTLRCSPRSGDLSVYWYQQSLDQGLQFLIQYYNGEERAKGNILERFSAQQFPDLHSELNLSSLELGDSALYFCASSVDTGDGYTFGSGTRLTVV.